A single sample gave rise to the 3 T cell receptor beta chains below, sequenced in a study of metastatic and nonmetastatic thyroid tumors. Using MiXCR, TCRdb re-called clones from the PCR reads. Altogether 25,000 to 35,000 clones are present, 9.5% to 14% being singletons, with the ten largest covering 15% to 20%. Every patient underwent thyroid surgery untreated. The sequencing sample was made of blood. These receptors were obtained from a female donor with papillary thyroid cancer or a benign thyroid nodule (not recorded which). Some clones in this sample may be carry-over from other donors' samples.

This clone came up many times. The V and J genes are TRBV30 and TRBJ1-1, with 10 bases matching TRBD1. V shed 5 bases and J 5 bases; nucleotides not matched to a gene: 8. The germline gives CDR1 GTSNPN, CDR2 SVGIG (reference sequence). The CDR3 loop spans 14 amino acids. CDR3 DNA sequence: TGTGCCTGGTCCGTTGGACAGGGGGGGACTGAAGCTTTCTTT. Amino acids: CAWSVGQGGTEAFF.

This clone appeared many times. V is TRBV14 and J is TRBJ2-7; D may be TRBD1 or TRBD2 (6 bases each). Looked up from germline, CDR1 is SGHDN and CDR2 is FVKESK. This CDR3 region has 13 residues. Trimming stripped 3 bases from V and 7 bases from J, with 13 bases between. The CDR3 DNA is TGTGCCAGCAGCCATGGGGGGCGTTCGGAGCAGTACTTC. Translation: CASSHGGRSEQYF.

This clone turned up a few times. It may be a read error: a sequence one base away is much more abundant. CDR3 nucleotide sequence: TGCAGTGCTTACCCCCCTGACAGGGTCGGAAACACTGAAGCTTCCTTT. It yields the protein CSAYPPDRVGNTEASF. This chain joins TRBV20-1 and TRBJ1-1; 7 bases are shared with TRBD1. The CDR3 has 16 amino acids. Germline assignment: CDR1 DFQATT and CDR2 SNEGSKA (reference sequence).